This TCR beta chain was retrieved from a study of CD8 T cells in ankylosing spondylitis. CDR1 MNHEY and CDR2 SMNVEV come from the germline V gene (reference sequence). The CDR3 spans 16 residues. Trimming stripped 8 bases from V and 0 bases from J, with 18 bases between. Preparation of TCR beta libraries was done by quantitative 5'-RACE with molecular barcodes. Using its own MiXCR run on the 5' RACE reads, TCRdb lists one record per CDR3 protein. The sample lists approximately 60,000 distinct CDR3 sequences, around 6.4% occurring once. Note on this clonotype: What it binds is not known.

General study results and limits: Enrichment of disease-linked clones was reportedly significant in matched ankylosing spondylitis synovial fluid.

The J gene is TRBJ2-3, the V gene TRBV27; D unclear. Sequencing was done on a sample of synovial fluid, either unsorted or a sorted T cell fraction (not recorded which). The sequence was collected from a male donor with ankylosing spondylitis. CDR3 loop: CASGDQAQTSTDTQYF. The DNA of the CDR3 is TGTGCCAGCGGAGACCAGGCACAGACTAGCACAGATACGCAGTATTTT.